The clone carrying this T cell receptor beta chain was detected a few times. Its specificity is not known. Making use of molecular barcodes, quantitative 5'-RACE generated TCR beta libraries. TCRdb fed the 5' RACE reads into MiXCR, producing one record per CDR3 protein. The sample lists some 800,000 distinct CDR3 sequences, 12% occurring once. This specimen comes from a study of CD8 T cells in ankylosing spondylitis. Regarding the study as a whole: Clones linked to disease, bearing a CD8+ phenotype, were relatively rare in peripheral blood. There was reportedly significant enrichment of clones that were disease-linked in matched ankylosing spondylitis synovial fluid. For ankylosing spondylitis blood, a TCR beta motif of about 8 highly homologous variants appeared characteristic.

J lost 9 bases, V lost 6 bases, and 6 bases had no gene match. The CDR3 loop spans 14 amino acids. This clonotype originated in a male donor with ankylosing spondylitis. V gene TRBV12-3 or TRBV12-4 combines with J gene TRBJ2-1; TRBD2 agrees at 12 bases. Input material: blood, either unsorted or a sorted T cell fraction (not recorded which). Here the CDR3 DNA reads TGTGCCAGCAGGCTAGCGGGGGGGCTGGCTGAGCAGTTCTTC. Encoded protein: CASRLAGGLAEQFF.